The subject of this entry is one TCR beta chain. Its target is not known. The data stem from a study of OX40 agonist ivuxolimab in advanced cancers. As for the study in general: Patients took ivuxolimab, an agonistic anti-OX40 (CD134) antibody. The patients received ivuxolimab by intravenous route every 2 weeks at 0.01 to 10 mg/kg.

The study's findings and limits: The authors also found low normalized T-cell clonal expansion in some nonresponders.

This table comes from immunoSEQ multiplex PCR, and its TCRdb copy is limited to in-frame clones, with some not included. The sample comprises under 70,000 clones, roughly 89% of which are singletons, and over 1% rests with the top ten. The source is an adult with an advanced solid tumor such as melanoma, head and neck, liver or kidney cancer. The sample consisted of CD4+ or CD8+ T cells sorted from blood, taken in a trial of the OX40 agonist ivuxolimab.

The CDR3 DNA sequence: TGTGCCAGTAGTATCCCGGATAGCACAGATACGCAGTATTTT. Translated, it gives CASSIPDSTDTQYF. The chain has TRBV19 and TRBJ2-3; D uncertain. This CDR3 comprises 14 residues. Germline V gives CDR1 LNHDA, CDR2 SQIVND (reference sequence). Trimming pared 3 bases from V and 0 bases from J, leaving 7 bases between.